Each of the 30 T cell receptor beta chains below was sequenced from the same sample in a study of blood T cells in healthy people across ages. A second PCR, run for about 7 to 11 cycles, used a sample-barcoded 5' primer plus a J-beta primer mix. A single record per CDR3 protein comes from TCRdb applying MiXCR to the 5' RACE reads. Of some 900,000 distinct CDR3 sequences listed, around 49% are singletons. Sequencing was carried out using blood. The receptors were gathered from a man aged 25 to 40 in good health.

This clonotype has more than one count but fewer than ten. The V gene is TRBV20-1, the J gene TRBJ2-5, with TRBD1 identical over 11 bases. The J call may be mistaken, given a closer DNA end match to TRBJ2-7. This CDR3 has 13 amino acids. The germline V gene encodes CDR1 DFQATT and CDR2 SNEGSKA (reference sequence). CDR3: CSADRGRTYEQYF. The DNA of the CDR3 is TGCAGTGCGGACAGGGGGCGGACCTACGAGCAGTACTTC.

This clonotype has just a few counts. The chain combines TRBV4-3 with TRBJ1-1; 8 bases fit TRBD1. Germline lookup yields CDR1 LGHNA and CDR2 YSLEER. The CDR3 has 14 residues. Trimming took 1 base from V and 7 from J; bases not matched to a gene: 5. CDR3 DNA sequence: TGCGCCAGCAGCCAAGCTTTCGACAGGGGTGAAGCTTTCTTT. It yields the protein CASSQAFDRGEAFF.

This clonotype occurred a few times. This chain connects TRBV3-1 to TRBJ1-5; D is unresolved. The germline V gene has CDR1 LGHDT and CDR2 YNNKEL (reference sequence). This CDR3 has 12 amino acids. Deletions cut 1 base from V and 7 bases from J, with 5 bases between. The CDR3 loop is CASSQGVQPQHF. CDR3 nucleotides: TGTGCCAGCAGCCAAGGGGTACAGCCCCAGCATTTT.

Here the CDR3 DNA reads TGTGCCAGCGGTTGGACAGGGACCTACGAGCAGTACTTC. Encoded protein: CASGWTGTYEQYF. The chain combines TRBV7-9 with TRBJ2-7, with 8 nucleotides matching TRBD1. Looked up from germline, CDR1 is SEHNR and CDR2 is FQNEAQ (reference sequence). Trimming cost V 8 bases and J 2 bases; bases outside gene matches: 5. The CDR3 has 13 amino acids.

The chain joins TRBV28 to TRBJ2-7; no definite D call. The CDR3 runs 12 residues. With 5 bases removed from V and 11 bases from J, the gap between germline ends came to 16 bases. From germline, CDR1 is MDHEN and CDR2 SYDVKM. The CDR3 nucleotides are TGTGCCAGCAGTGATTGGTCCCTACGAGAGTACTTC. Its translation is CASSDWSLREYF. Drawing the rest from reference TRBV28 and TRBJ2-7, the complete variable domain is DVKVTQSSRYLVKRTGEKVFLECVQDMDHENMFWYRQDPGLGLRLIYFSYDVKMKEKGDIPEGYSVSREKKERFSLILESASTNQTSMYLCASSDWSLREYFGPGTRLTVT.

The CDR3 region is CAGTRDFTDTQYF. The CDR3, as DNA: TGTGCCGGCACCCGGGACTTCACAGATACGCAGTATTTT. The J gene is TRBJ2-3, the V gene TRBV12-3 or TRBV12-4; possible D gene TRBD2, 6 bases. Trimming took off 11 bases at V and 2 bases at J, with 14 bases between the two ends. This CDR3 has 13 residues.

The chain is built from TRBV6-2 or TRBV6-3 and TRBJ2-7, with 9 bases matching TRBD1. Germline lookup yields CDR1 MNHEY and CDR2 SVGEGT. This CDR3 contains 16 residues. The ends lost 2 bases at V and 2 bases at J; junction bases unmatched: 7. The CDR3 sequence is CASSYRKTGGPYEQYF. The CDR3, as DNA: TGTGCCAGCAGTTACCGTAAAACAGGGGGCCCCTACGAGCAGTACTTC.

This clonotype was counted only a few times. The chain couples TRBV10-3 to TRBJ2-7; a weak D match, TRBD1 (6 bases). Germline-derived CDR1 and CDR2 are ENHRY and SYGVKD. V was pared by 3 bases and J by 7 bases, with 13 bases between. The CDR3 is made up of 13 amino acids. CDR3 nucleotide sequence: TGTGCCATCAGTGATGGCGTTCAGGGGGAGCAGTACTTC. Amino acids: CAISDGVQGEQYF.

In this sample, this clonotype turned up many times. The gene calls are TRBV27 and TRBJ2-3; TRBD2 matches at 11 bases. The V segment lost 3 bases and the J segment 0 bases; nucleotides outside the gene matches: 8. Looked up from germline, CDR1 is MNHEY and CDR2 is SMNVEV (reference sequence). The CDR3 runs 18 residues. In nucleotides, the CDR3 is TGTGCCAGCAGTTTTGGGAGTAGCGGGGGGGGAAGCACAGATACGCAGTATTTT. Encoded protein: CASSFGSSGGGSTDTQYF.

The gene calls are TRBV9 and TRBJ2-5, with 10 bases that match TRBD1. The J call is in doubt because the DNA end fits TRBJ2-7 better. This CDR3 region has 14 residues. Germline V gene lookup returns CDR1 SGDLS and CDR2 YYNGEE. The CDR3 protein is CASSPWTGGYEQYF. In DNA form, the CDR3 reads TGTGCCAGCAGCCCATGGACAGGGGGCTACGAGCAGTACTTC.

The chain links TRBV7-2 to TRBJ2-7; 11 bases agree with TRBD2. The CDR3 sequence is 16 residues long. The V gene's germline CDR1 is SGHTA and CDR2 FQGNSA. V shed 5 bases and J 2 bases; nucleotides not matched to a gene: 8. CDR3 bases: TGTGCCAGCAGCCGAAGACTAGCGGGACTGACCTACGAGCAGTACTTC. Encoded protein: CASSRRLAGLTYEQYF.

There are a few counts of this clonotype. CDR3 amino acids: CSVEGEVQETQYF. In DNA form, the CDR3 reads TGCAGCGTTGAAGGCGAAGTCCAAGAGACCCAGTACTTC. This chain links TRBV29-1 with TRBJ2-5; D remains unclear. Trimming took off 1 base at V and 1 base at J, with 7 bases between the two ends. Per the germline V gene, CDR1 is SQVTM and CDR2 is ANQGSEA. The CDR3 covers 13 residues.

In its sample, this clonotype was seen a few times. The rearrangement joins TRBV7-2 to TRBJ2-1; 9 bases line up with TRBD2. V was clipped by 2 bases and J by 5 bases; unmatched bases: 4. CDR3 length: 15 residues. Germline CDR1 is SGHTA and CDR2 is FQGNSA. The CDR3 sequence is CASSLRRLADNEQFF. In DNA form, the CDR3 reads TGTGCCAGCAGCTTACGTCGACTAGCGGACAATGAGCAGTTCTTC.

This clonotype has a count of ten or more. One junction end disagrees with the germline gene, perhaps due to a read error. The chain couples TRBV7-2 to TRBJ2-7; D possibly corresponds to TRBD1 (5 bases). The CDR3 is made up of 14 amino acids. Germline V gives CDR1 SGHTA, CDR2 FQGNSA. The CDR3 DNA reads TGCGCCAGCAGCTTGGACCAGGGCTCCTACGAGCAGTACTTC. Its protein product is CASSLDQGSYEQYF.

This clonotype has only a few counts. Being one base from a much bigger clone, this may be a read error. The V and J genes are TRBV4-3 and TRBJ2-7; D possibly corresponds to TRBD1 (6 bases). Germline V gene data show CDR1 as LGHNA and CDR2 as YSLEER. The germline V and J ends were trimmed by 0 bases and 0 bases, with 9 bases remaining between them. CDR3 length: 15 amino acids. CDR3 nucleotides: TGCGCCAGCAGCCAAGATCGGGACATCTCCTACGAGCAGTACTTC. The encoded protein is CASSQDRDISYEQYF.

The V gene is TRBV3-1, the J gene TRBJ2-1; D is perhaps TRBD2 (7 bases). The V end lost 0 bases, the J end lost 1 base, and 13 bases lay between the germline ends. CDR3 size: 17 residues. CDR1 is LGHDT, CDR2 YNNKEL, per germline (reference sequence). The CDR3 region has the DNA TGTGCCAGCAGCCAAGAGCGGGGAGGGGGGTCCTACAATGAGCAGTTCTTC. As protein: CASSQERGGGSYNEQFF.

The CDR3: CASSLDLLRTGYGYTF. Written as DNA, the CDR3 is TGCGCCAGCAGCTTGGACCTCCTGAGGACAGGATATGGCTACACCTTC. The gene calls are TRBV5-1 and TRBJ1-2; 7 bases align to TRBD1. The CDR3 sequence is 16 residues long. Trimming at V came to 0 bases and at J to 5 bases, leaving 10 bases not matched to a gene. The germline gives CDR1 SGHRS, CDR2 YFSETQ. The full variable domain, rest sourced from reference TRBV5-1 and TRBJ1-2, is KAGVTQTPRYLIKTRGQQVTLSCSPISGHRSVSWYQQTPGQGLQFLFEYFSETQRNKGNFPGRFSGRQFSNSRSEMNVSTLELGDSALYLCASSLDLLRTGYGYTFGSGTRLTVV.

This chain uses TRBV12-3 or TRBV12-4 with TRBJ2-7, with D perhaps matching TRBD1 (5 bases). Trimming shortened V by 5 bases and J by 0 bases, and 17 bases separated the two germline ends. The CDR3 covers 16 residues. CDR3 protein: CASSPRGLRSSYEQYF. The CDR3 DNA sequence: TGTGCCAGCAGTCCTAGGGGTCTTCGAAGCTCCTACGAGCAGTACTTC.

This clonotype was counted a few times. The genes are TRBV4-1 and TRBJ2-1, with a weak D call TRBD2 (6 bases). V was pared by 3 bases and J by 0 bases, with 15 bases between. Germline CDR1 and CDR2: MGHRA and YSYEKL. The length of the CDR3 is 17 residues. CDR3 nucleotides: TGCGCCAGCAGCCACGATTTGGACGGGAGCTCCTACAATGAGCAGTTCTTC. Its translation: CASSHDLDGSSYNEQFF.

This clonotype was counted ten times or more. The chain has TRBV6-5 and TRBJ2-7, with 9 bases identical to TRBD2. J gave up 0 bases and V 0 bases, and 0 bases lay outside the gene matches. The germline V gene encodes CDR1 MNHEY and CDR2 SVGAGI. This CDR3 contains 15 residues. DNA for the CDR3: TGTGCCAGCAGTTACTCACTAGCGGGCTCCTACGAGCAGTACTTC. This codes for CASSYSLAGSYEQYF.

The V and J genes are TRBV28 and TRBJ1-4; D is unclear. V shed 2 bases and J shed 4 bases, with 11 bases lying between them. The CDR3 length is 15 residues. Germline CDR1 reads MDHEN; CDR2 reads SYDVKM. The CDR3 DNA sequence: TGTGCCAGCAGTTTAGGAGGCAGAATTAATGAAAAACTGTTTTTT. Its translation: CASSLGGRINEKLFF.

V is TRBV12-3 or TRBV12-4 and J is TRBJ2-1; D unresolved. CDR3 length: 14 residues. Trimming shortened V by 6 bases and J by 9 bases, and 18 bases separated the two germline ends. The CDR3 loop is CASSPPVWYGEQFF. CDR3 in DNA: TGTGCCAGCAGCCCTCCCGTGTGGTATGGTGAGCAGTTCTTC.

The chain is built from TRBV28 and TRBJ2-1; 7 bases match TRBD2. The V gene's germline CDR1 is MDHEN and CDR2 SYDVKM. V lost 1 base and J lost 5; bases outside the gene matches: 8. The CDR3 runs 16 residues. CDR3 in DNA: TGTGCCAGCAGTTTATCGGCTAGCGGCCTTGACAATGAGCAGTTCTTC. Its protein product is CASSLSASGLDNEQFF.

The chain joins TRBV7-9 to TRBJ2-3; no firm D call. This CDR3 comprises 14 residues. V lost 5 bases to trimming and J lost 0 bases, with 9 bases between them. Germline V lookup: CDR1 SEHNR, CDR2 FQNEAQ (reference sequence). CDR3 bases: TGTGCCAGCAGCCCGTTCTTTAGCACAGATACGCAGTATTTT. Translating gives CASSPFFSTDTQYF.

In DNA, the CDR3 is TGCGCCAGCAGCTTGTCTTTCAACGAGCAGTACTTC. This translates into CASSLSFNEQYF. The genes are TRBV5-1 and TRBJ2-7; D is undetermined. This CDR3 is 12 amino acids long. V lost 1 base to trimming and J lost 5 bases, with 7 bases between them. Germline CDR1 is SGHRS and CDR2 is YFSETQ.

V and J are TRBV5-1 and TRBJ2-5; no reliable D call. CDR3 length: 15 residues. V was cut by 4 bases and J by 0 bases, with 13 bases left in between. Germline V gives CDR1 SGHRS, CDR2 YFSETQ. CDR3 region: CASSPEGLNQETQYF. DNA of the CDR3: TGCGCCAGCAGCCCGGAAGGGCTTAACCAAGAGACCCAGTACTTC. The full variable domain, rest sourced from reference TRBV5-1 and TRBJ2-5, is KAGVTQTPRYLIKTRGQQVTLSCSPISGHRSVSWYQQTPGQGLQFLFEYFSETQRNKGNFPGRFSGRQFSNSRSEMNVSTLELGDSALYLCASSPEGLNQETQYFGPGTRLLVL.

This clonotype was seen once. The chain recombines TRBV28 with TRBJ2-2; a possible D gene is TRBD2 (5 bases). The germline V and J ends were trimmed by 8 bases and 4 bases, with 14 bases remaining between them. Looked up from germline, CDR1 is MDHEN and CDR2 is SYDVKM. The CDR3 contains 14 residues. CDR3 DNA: TGTGCCAGCGCCGGGATCGGATTCACCGGGGAGCTGTTTTTT. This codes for CASAGIGFTGELFF.

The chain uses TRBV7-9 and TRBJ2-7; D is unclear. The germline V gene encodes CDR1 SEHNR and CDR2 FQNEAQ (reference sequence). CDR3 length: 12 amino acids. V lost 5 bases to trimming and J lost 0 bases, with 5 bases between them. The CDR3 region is CASSRFSYEQYF. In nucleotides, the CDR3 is TGTGCCAGCAGCCGGTTCTCCTACGAGCAGTACTTC.

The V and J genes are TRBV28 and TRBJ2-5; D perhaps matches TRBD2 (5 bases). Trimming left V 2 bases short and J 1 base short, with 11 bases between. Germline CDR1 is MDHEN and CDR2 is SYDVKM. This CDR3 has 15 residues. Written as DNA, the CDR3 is TGTGCCAGCAGTTTAGTACCGGGGAGCCAAGAGACCCAGTACTTC. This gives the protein CASSLVPGSQETQYF. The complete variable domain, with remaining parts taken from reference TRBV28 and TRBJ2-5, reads DVKVTQSSRYLVKRTGEKVFLECVQDMDHENMFWYRQDPGLGLRLIYFSYDVKMKEKGDIPEGYSVSREKKERFSLILESASTNQTSMYLCASSLVPGSQETQYFGPGTRLLVL.

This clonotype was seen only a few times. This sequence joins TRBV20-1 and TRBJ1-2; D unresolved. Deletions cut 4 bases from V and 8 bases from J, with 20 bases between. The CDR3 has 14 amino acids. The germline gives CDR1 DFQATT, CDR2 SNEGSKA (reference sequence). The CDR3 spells CSAKGQALRGGYTF. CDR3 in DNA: TGCAGTGCTAAAGGGCAGGCCCTTCGGGGAGGCTACACCTTC.